A selection of T cell receptor beta chains follows, all from one sample in a study of T cell responses to AZD1222 COVID-19 vaccine. The assay was immunoSEQ multiplex PCR, and TCRdb's table has in-frame clones only and misses some. The sample lists about 140,000 clones, 85% to 90% occurring once. Specimen: peripheral blood, collected 28 days after the second AZD1222 dose. Receptors originate from an adult who received the AZD1222 COVID-19 vaccine. CDR3s include the opening cysteine and the closing phenylalanine or tryptophan. A D gene is named only where the DNA matches it firmly.

d_call: NA; j_call: TRBJ1-4; v_call: TRBV5-4; cdr3_nt: TGTGCCAGCAGCTTTGGGGGAGTTGAAAAACTGTTTTTT; cdr3_aa: CASSFGGVEKLFF
d_call: TRBD2; j_call: TRBJ2-4; v_call: TRBV9; cdr3_nt: TGTGCCAGCAGCGTAGGGGGAGGGGATGTTGGAAACATTCAGTACTTC; cdr3_aa: CASSVGGGDVGNIQYF
d_call: TRBD2; j_call: TRBJ2-1; v_call: TRBV7-9; cdr3_nt: TGTGCCAGCTTCGCGGGGGGTGAGCAGTTCTTC; cdr3_aa: CASFAGGEQFF
d_call: TRBD1; j_call: TRBJ2-2; v_call: TRBV6-5; cdr3_nt: TGTGCCAGCAGTTACCTGGCAGGGGGCACCGGGGAGCTGTTTTTT; cdr3_aa: CASSYLAGGTGELFF
d_call: TRBD1; j_call: TRBJ1-2; v_call: TRBV5-4; cdr3_nt: TGTGCCAGCAGCTTGTCCGGGACAGGGGGCGGCTACACCTTC; cdr3_aa: CASSLSGTGGGYTF
d_call: NA; j_call: TRBJ1-1; v_call: TRBV9; cdr3_nt: TGTGCCAGCAGCGTAGATTCAGGTTTGGAAGCTTTCTTT; cdr3_aa: CASSVDSGLEAFF
d_call: TRBD2; j_call: TRBJ2-1; v_call: TRBV7-2; cdr3_nt: TGTGCCAGCAGCTACCAAGCTGGACTAGCGAGGGGGCAGTTCTTC; cdr3_aa: CASSYQAGLARGQFF
d_call: NA; j_call: TRBJ2-5; v_call: TRBV18; cdr3_nt: TGTGCCAGCTCACCTTCCTTAGAGACCCAGTACTTC; cdr3_aa: CASSPSLETQYF
d_call: TRBD1; j_call: TRBJ1-3; v_call: TRBV6-5; cdr3_nt: TGTGCCAGCAGTATACAGGGGGCTGGAAACACCATATATTTT; cdr3_aa: CASSIQGAGNTIYF
d_call: NA; j_call: TRBJ2-2; v_call: TRBV5-4; cdr3_nt: TGTGCCAGCAGCTCGGGAAACAAGGGTAACACCGGGGAGCTGTTTTTT; cdr3_aa: CASSSGNKGNTGELFF
d_call: TRBD1; j_call: TRBJ2-2; v_call: TRBV5-1; cdr3_nt: TGCGCCAGCAGCTTGACAGGGGGGACGAACGGGGAGCTGTTTTTT; cdr3_aa: CASSLTGGTNGELFF
d_call: NA; j_call: TRBJ1-1; v_call: TRBV7-6; cdr3_nt: TGTGCCAGCAGCGTCCGGGAGGGACAGAACACTGAAGCTTTCTTT; cdr3_aa: CASSVREGQNTEAFF
d_call: TRBD1; j_call: TRBJ1-2; v_call: TRBV6-5; cdr3_nt: TGTGCCAGCAGTCAGCGGACAGGGCAGTTCGTAGGCTACACCTTC; cdr3_aa: CASSQRTGQFVGYTF
d_call: NA; j_call: TRBJ1-5; v_call: TRBV7-2; cdr3_nt: TGTGCCAGCAGCCGCAGGGGCAGCAATCAGCCCCAGCATTTT; cdr3_aa: CASSRRGSNQPQHF
d_call: NA; j_call: TRBJ2-2; v_call: TRBV11-2; cdr3_nt: TGTGCCAGCAGCTTAGAGTACAGGGTCCGGCCCCCCACCGGGGAGCTGTTTTTT; cdr3_aa: CASSLEYRVRPPTGELFF